Given below is one T cell receptor (beta chain) in context. The data belong to a study of blood T cell repertoires in COVID-19. Whole-study context: Whether acute or convalescent, the COVID-19 samples came from the United States, Italy and Spain. T cells, B-cell-depleted T cells, or PBMCs provided the cDNA or gDNA that served as material.

With 4 bases clipped from V and 6 bases from J, the junction kept 12 bases outside the gene matches. The CDR3 contains 15 residues. The V gene's germline CDR1 is SGHVS and CDR2 FQNEAQ. Per the authors' pipeline: Amplifying reference gene primers gave estimates of nucleated cell counts. The assay was immunoSEQ multiplex PCR, and TCRdb's table has in-frame clones only and misses some. V, J and clone size are taken as reported in that table, and D and trimming were inferred from the DNA itself. The sample lists approximately 220,000 clones, about four fifths occurring once. V gene TRBV7-8 combines with J gene TRBJ2-7; 7 bases are a match to TRBD1. The TCR comes from a woman in her sixties or seventies with acute or convalescent COVID-19. What was sequenced was peripheral blood. The CDR3 DNA is TGTGCCAGCAGCTCAACCGGGACAGTTAGATCCGAGCAGTACTTC. Its translation is CASSSTGTVRSEQYF.